The entry that follows covers one TCR beta chain sequence. Sequencing was performed with immunoSEQ multiplex PCR; in TCRdb, only in-frame clones are kept and a portion is missing. The table includes about 89,000 clones, just over 85% detected once. CDR3 length: 16 amino acids. The V gene end was trimmed by 3 bases and the J gene end by 1 base; junction bases not matched to a gene: 6. The germline gives CDR1 LGHNA, CDR2 YSLEER. The sample comes from a study of OX40 agonist ivuxolimab in advanced cancers. This sequence originates from an adult with an advanced solid tumor such as melanoma, head and neck, liver or kidney cancer. Sequencing was performed on CD4+ or CD8+ T cells sorted from blood, taken in a trial of the OX40 agonist ivuxolimab. The chain uses TRBV4-3 and TRBJ2-1, with 7 bases identical to TRBD1. As DNA, the CDR3 is TGCGCCAGCAGCCAGGATCCGGGACAGTCCTACAATGAGCAGTTCTTC. Its protein product is CASSQDPGQSYNEQFF.